One sample yielded the 13 T cell receptor beta chains listed below, sequenced in a study of cytomegalovirus exposure and HLA in healthy donors. The primer mix had 60 Vbeta and 13 Jbeta primers. Clones were sequenced by immunoSEQ multiplex PCR, and TCRdb holds only the in-frame ones, with some missing. The table includes 90,000 to 120,000 clones, around three quarters detected once. Sequencing input: PBMCs. These receptors all come from a man aged 25 to 45 in good health and CMV-seronegative.

The chain recombines TRBV11-2 with TRBJ2-1; D uncertain. The V end was cut by 0 bases, the J end by 6 bases, with 9 bases between. Germline V CDR1 and CDR2: SGHAT, FQNNGV. CDR3 length: 14 amino acids. CDR3 sequence reads: CASSLETLVNEQFF. The CDR3, as DNA: TGTGCCAGCAGCTTAGAGACGCTAGTCAATGAGCAGTTCTTC.

This rearrangement joins TRBV6-5 to TRBJ2-1; 9 bases map to TRBD1. Germline assignment: CDR1 MNHEY and CDR2 SVGAGI. V lost 0 bases to trimming and J lost 7 bases; unmatched junction nucleotides: 4. The length of the CDR3 is 15 residues. CDR3 amino acids: CASSYSGTGMNEQFF. In DNA, the CDR3 is TGTGCCAGCAGTTACTCAGGGACAGGGATGAATGAGCAGTTCTTC.

V and J are TRBV15 and TRBJ2-3, with 7 bases lining up with TRBD1. Germline CDR1 reads LNHNV; CDR2 reads YYDKDF (reference sequence). There are 18 residues in the CDR3. The V and J ends lost 0 bases and 2 bases, in that order; junction bases with no gene match: 11. The CDR3 protein is CATSREGFQGVYTDTQYF. DNA for the CDR3: TGTGCCACCAGCAGAGAAGGGTTCCAGGGGGTATACACAGATACGCAGTATTTT. The variable domain in full, completed from reference TRBV15 and TRBJ2-3, reads DAMVIQNPRYQVTQFGKPVTLSCSQTLNHNVMYWYQQKSSQAPKLLFHYYDKDFNNEADTPDNFQSRRPNTSFCFLDIRSPGLGDTAMYLCATSREGFQGVYTDTQYFGPGTRLTVL.

This chain connects TRBV7-6 to TRBJ2-7; 9 bases fit TRBD1. Germline V lookup: CDR1 SGHVS, CDR2 FNYEAQ. The length of the CDR3 is 14 residues. V lost 3 bases, J lost 6 bases, and 6 bases stayed unmatched. The CDR3 reads CASSLGDREIEQYF. In DNA, the CDR3 is TGTGCCAGCAGCTTGGGGGACAGGGAAATCGAGCAGTACTTC.

The chain is built from TRBV7-6 and TRBJ2-1; 11 nucleotides agree with TRBD2. The V gene's germline CDR1 is SGHVS and CDR2 FNYEAQ. This CDR3 contains 16 residues. V was pared by 6 bases and J by 4 bases, with 8 bases of the junction left unmatched. The CDR3: CASSLNSGRGYNEQFF. CDR3 nucleotide sequence: TGTGCCAGCAGTTTAAATAGCGGGAGGGGTTACAATGAGCAGTTCTTC.

The rearrangement uses TRBV2 and TRBJ1-2; 10 bases map to TRBD1. The trim removed 6 bases at V and 5 bases at J, leaving 9 bases unmatched. The length of the CDR3 is 15 residues. In germline, CDR1 is SNHLY, CDR2 FYNNEI. The CDR3 loop reads CASRTGTGVGYGYTF. DNA of the CDR3: TGTGCCAGCAGAACCGGGACAGGGGTCGGTTATGGCTACACCTTC.

J is TRBJ2-1 and V is TRBV9, with 14 bases lining up with TRBD2. CDR1 and CDR2 from the germline V gene are SGDLS and YYNGEE. J gave up 4 bases and V 2 bases, and 2 bases lay outside the gene matches. CDR3 size: 16 residues. The CDR3: CASSVGLAGVYNEQFF. CDR3 nucleotides: TGTGCCAGCAGCGTGGGACTAGCGGGGGTGTACAATGAGCAGTTCTTC.

Concerning this clone: The sample carries other DNA sequences with the same CDR3. The chain employs TRBV19 and TRBJ2-7, with 12 bases matching TRBD2. J lost 3 bases, V lost 3 bases, and 0 bases had no gene match. CDR3 size: 14 residues. CDR1 LNHDA and CDR2 SQIVND come from the germline V gene (reference sequence). In DNA, the CDR3 is TGTGCCAGTAGTATGACTAGCGGGAGCTACGAGCAGTACTTC. Its translation is CASSMTSGSYEQYF.

This clone was picked up a small number of times. The chain employs TRBV4-2 and TRBJ1-5; D is uncertain. The V and J ends lost 0 bases and 5 bases respectively, with 8 bases between them. Germline V gene lookup returns CDR1 LGHNA and CDR2 YNFKEQ. The CDR3 totals 14 residues. The CDR3 DNA reads as TGTGCCAGCAGCCAAGATTCACCGGATCAGCCCCAGCATTTT. Protein: CASSQDSPDQPQHF.

V is TRBV6-1 and J is TRBJ1-1, with D perhaps TRBD1 (6 bases). V lost 6 bases, J lost 7 bases, and 15 bases lay in between. The CDR3 length is 13 residues. Germline CDR1 is MNHNS and CDR2 is SASEGT. The CDR3 coding sequence is TGTGCCAGCAGCGCAACCACAGGGATTGAAGCTTTCTTT. Translation gives CASSATTGIEAFF.

This clone has a handful of counts. CDR3 residues: CASSVTGESGYTF. CDR3 DNA sequence: TGTGCCAGCAGTGTGACAGGGGAAAGTGGCTACACCTTC. The rearrangement uses TRBV6-1 and TRBJ1-2; 8 positions match TRBD1. CDR1 MNHNS and CDR2 SASEGT come from the germline V gene. The CDR3 contains 13 residues. With 4 bases clipped from V and 7 bases from J, the junction kept 5 bases outside the gene matches.

The V gene is TRBV2, the J gene TRBJ2-5; possible D gene TRBD2, 6 bases. The J call may not be correct, given that the DNA end is closer to TRBJ2-7. In germline, CDR1 is SNHLY, CDR2 FYNNEI. The CDR3 extends over 14 amino acids. The CDR3 region is CASRDAAGSYEQYF. For the CDR3, the DNA is TGTGCCAGCAGAGACGCGGCGGGGAGTTACGAGCAGTACTTC.

The gene calls are TRBV6-5 and TRBJ2-1; TRBD2 agrees at 11 bases. This CDR3 contains 13 residues. V lost 8 bases and J lost 9; bases outside the gene matches: 6. The germline gives CDR1 MNHEY, CDR2 SVGAGI. CDR3 residues: CASRSGRAGEQFF. CDR3 DNA sequence: TGTGCCAGCCGTAGCGGGAGGGCCGGTGAGCAGTTCTTC.